The 14 T cell receptor beta chains presented below share a single source sample, sequenced in a study of blood T cell repertoires in COVID-19. The method was immunoSEQ multiplex PCR; TCRdb's version includes in-frame clones alone and lacks a portion of them. This sample has about 370,000 clones, with around 89% found just once. Sequencing was performed on PBMCs or T cells enriched from blood (not recorded which). The receptor set was obtained from a man aged 18 to 29 who had recovered from COVID-19.

V usage is TRBV6-1 and J usage is TRBJ1-1; D unclear. Trimming cost V 2 bases and J 0 bases, with 10 bases left between them. The CDR3 totals 15 residues. Per the germline V gene, CDR1 is MNHNS and CDR2 is SASEGT. Here the CDR3 reads CASSELAGLNTEAFF. Written as DNA, the CDR3 is TGTGCCAGCAGTGAATTGGCGGGGTTGAACACTGAAGCTTTCTTT.

The sample holds one count of this clone. The chain is built from TRBV19 and TRBJ1-5; tentatively, D is TRBD1 (5 bases). V gave up 3 bases and J gave up 7 bases, with 13 bases separating them. Germline CDR1 is LNHDA and CDR2 is SQIVND (reference sequence). The CDR3 consists of 14 residues. Here the CDR3 reads CASSMGQAAQPQHF. The CDR3, as DNA: TGTGCCAGTAGTATGGGGCAGGCCGCCCAGCCCCAGCATTTT.

V is TRBV2 and J is TRBJ1-4, with TRBD1 matching 8 bases. Looked up from germline, CDR1 is SNHLY and CDR2 is FYNNEI. The CDR3 has 12 residues. V was pared by 10 bases and J by 8 bases, with 6 bases of the junction left unmatched. Here the CDR3 DNA reads TGTGCCACAGGGGGCCAAAGCGAAAAACTGTTTTTT. As protein: CATGGQSEKLFF.

The V call is TRBV19, the J call TRBJ2-6, with TRBD2 identical over 7 bases. After removal of 3 bases from V and 2 bases from J, the junction contained 4 bases not matched to a gene. This CDR3 is built from 16 residues. Germline loops: CDR1 LNHDA, CDR2 SQIVND (reference sequence). The CDR3: CASSIWGGTGANVLTF. DNA for the CDR3: TGTGCCAGTAGTATTTGGGGGGGAACTGGGGCCAACGTCCTGACTTTC.

The chain combines TRBV19 with TRBJ1-5; D call uncertain. Trimming took off 3 bases at V and 7 bases at J, with 13 bases between the two ends. The CDR3 covers 14 residues. Looked up from germline, CDR1 is LNHDA and CDR2 is SQIVND (reference sequence). This chain's CDR3 is CASSMRERNQPQHF. DNA for the CDR3: TGTGCCAGTAGTATGCGGGAAAGGAACCAGCCCCAGCATTTT.

The gene calls are TRBV2 and TRBJ2-1; unclear D gene. Looked up from germline, CDR1 is SNHLY and CDR2 is FYNNEI. The CDR3 spans 11 residues. Trimming took 7 bases from V and 8 from J, leaving 9 bases between them. Written as DNA, the CDR3 is TGTGCCAGCAAGTCCTATCATGAGCAGTTCTTC. This codes for CASKSYHEQFF.

A single count supports this clone. The chain recombines TRBV27 with TRBJ2-3; 7 bases align to TRBD2. Losses at the gene ends were 5 bases for V and 11 bases for J; bases not matched to a gene: 10. Germline V gene lookup returns CDR1 MNHEY and CDR2 SMNVEV (reference sequence). This CDR3 is 13 amino acids long. Written as DNA, the CDR3 is TGTGCCAGCAGTCCGGGTGGGCTAGCGGAGCAGTATTTT. Translation: CASSPGGLAEQYF.

The chain employs TRBV7-9 and TRBJ2-1; 7 positions agree with TRBD2. CDR1 and CDR2 from the germline V gene are SEHNR and FQNEAQ (reference sequence). J gave up 9 bases and V 5 bases, and 13 bases lay outside the gene matches. The CDR3 runs to 15 residues. The CDR3 is CASSPYSSGESEQFF. The CDR3 DNA follows: TGTGCCAGCAGCCCCTACTCAAGCGGGGAAAGTGAGCAGTTCTTC. Based on the CDR3 plus reference TRBV7-9 and TRBJ2-1, the full variable domain is DTGVSQNPRHKITKRGQNVTFRCDPISEHNRLYWYRQTLGQGPEFLTYFQNEAQLEKSRLLSDRFSAERPKGSFSTLEIQRTEQGDSAMYLCASSPYSSGESEQFFGPGTRLTVL.

The chain has TRBV5-4 and TRBJ2-2, with TRBD2 identical over 15 bases. This CDR3 contains 19 residues. The V segment lost 0 bases and the J segment 4 bases; nucleotides outside the gene matches: 7. Germline V gives CDR1 SGHNT, CDR2 YYREEE (reference sequence). DNA for the CDR3: TGTGCCAGCAGCTTGGTTGGACTAGCGGGAGGGCGGGGCACCGGGGAGCTGTTTTTT. Protein: CASSLVGLAGGRGTGELFF.

The chain has TRBV5-4 and TRBJ2-3; 8 bases are shared with TRBD1. CDR3 length: 14 residues. With 4 bases clipped from V and 1 base from J, the junction kept 2 bases outside the gene matches. Germline lookup yields CDR1 SGHNT and CDR2 YYREEE (reference sequence). The CDR3 loop is CASSQDRGTDTQYF. In DNA, the CDR3 is TGTGCCAGCAGCCAGGACAGGGGCACAGATACGCAGTATTTT.

The CDR3 region has the DNA TGTGCCAGCAGTGGGGGACTAAGGGAGGGAAACACCATATATTTT. This sequence encodes CASSGGLREGNTIYF. V usage is TRBV5-4 and J usage is TRBJ1-3; possibly TRBD1 for D (5 bases). V lost 5 bases, J lost 4 bases, and 16 bases lay in between. Per germline, CDR1 SGHNT and CDR2 YYREEE (reference sequence). The CDR3 sequence is 15 residues long.

V gene TRBV28 combines with J gene TRBJ1-3; a possible D gene is TRBD1 (5 bases). Trimming took 7 bases from V and 0 from J, leaving 16 bases between them. The length of the CDR3 is 16 residues. CDR1 is MDHEN and CDR2 is SYDVKM in the germline V gene. This CDR3 is CASTITGRLSGNTIYF. The CDR3 bases are TGTGCCAGCACCATTACAGGTCGGCTCTCTGGAAACACCATATATTTT.

The chain carries TRBV9 and TRBJ2-1, with TRBD2 identical over 9 bases. Germline V CDR1 and CDR2: SGDLS, YYNGEE. J was trimmed by 7 bases and V by 3 bases; bases with no gene match: 5. The CDR3 spans 14 residues. As DNA, the CDR3 is TGTGCCAGCAGCGCCGGACTAGCGCGGAATGAGCAGTTCTTC. Encoded protein: CASSAGLARNEQFF.

The chain uses TRBV19 and TRBJ2-2, with D unresolved. Trimming pared 8 bases from V and 6 bases from J, leaving 10 bases between. This CDR3 region has 12 residues. Germline lookup yields CDR1 LNHDA and CDR2 SQIVND (reference sequence). DNA of the CDR3: TGTGCCAGTGTTACCTATCCCGGGGAGCTGTTTTTT. It yields the protein CASVTYPGELFF.